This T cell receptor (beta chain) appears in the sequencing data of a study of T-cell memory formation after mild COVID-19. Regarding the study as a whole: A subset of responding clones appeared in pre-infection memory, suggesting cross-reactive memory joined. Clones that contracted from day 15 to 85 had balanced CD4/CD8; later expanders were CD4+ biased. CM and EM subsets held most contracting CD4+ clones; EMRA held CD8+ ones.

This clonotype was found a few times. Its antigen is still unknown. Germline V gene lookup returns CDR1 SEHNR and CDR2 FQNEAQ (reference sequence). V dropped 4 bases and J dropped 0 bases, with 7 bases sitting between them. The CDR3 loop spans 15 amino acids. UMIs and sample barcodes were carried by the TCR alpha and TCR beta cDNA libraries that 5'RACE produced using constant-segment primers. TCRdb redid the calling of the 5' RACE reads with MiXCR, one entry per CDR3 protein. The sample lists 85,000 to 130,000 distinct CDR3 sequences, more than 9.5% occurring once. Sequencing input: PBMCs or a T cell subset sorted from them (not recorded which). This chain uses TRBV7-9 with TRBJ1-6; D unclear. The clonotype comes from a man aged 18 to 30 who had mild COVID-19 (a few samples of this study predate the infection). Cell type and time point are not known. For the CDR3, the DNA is TGTGCCAGCAGCTCATCAGGCTCCTATAATTCACCCCTCCACTTT. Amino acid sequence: CASSSSGSYNSPLHF. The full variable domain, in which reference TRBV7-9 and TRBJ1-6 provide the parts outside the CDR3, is DTGVSQNPRHKITKRGQNVTFRCDPISEHNRLYWYRQTLGQGPEFLTYFQNEAQLEKSRLLSDRFSAERPKGSFSTLEIQRTEQGDSAMYLCASSSSGSYNSPLHFGNGTRLTVT.